What follows are 16 T cell receptor beta chains derived from one specimen sequenced in a study of T cell repertoires in cytomegalovirus infection (dated by TCRdb to between 2018 and 2021). Sequencing took place on an Illumina HiSeq 1500. TCRdb reworked the public reads: Q25 trimming with fastp, MiXCR clone assembly, productive beta chains retained. Merged by CDR3 protein, the rows form single entries marked with the most common genes and DNA. For this sample there are some 390,000 distinct CDR3 sequences; 15% to 20% appear just once. Roughly 8.7% of the sample is in the top ten clones. Source material: PBMCs. The receptors here all came from a human donor in good health (CMV status not recorded). Some clones in this sample may be carry-over from other donors' samples.

This clonotype showed up many times. The J gene is TRBJ1-1, the V gene TRBV11-2; no clear D. Looked up from germline, CDR1 is SGHAT and CDR2 is FQNNGV. The CDR3 consists of 20 residues. V was pared by 5 bases and J by 6 bases, with 34 bases between. In DNA, the CDR3 is TGTGCCAGCAGCCTCCCCCCACTTTCCCCATTTTCCGTAGTAGGCGCTGAAGCTTTCTTT. As protein: CASSLPPLSPFSVVGAEAFF.

The table lists this clonotype with a few counts. This chain connects TRBV15 to TRBJ2-3; 8 bases are shared with TRBD2. Germline trimming cut 2 bases from V and 1 base from J; bases unmatched to any gene: 5. This CDR3 region has 16 residues. Germline V gene sequence: CDR1 LNHNV, CDR2 YYDKDF (reference sequence). CDR3 residues: CATSRRAGVGTDTQYF. The CDR3 DNA sequence: TGTGCCACCAGCAGACGAGCGGGGGTGGGCACAGATACGCAGTATTTT.

This clonotype was seen ten or more times. J is TRBJ2-3 and V is TRBV7-6, with D unclear. The V gene's germline CDR1 is SGHVS and CDR2 FNYEAQ. V was clipped by 4 bases and J by 0 bases, with 11 bases between them. This CDR3 contains 15 residues. The CDR3 sequence is CASSSPTPSTDTQYF. Written as DNA, the CDR3 is TGTGCCAGCAGCTCACCAACGCCTAGCACAGATACGCAGTATTTT.

The chain links TRBV2 to TRBJ2-7; D is tentatively TRBD1 or TRBD2 (5 bases each). The V gene's germline CDR1 is SNHLY and CDR2 FYNNEI. V dropped 8 bases and J dropped 7 bases, with 18 bases sitting between them. The CDR3 contains 13 residues. This CDR3 is CASGWKLWGEQYF. In nucleotides, the CDR3 is TGTGCCAGCGGATGGAAACTTTGGGGGGAGCAGTACTTC.

Ten or more counts support this clonotype. The chain joins TRBV7-2 to TRBJ2-5, with TRBD2 identical over 9 bases. Germline V lookup: CDR1 SGHTA, CDR2 FQGNSA. CDR3 length equals 14 residues. Germline trimming cut 3 bases from V and 9 bases from J; bases unmatched to any gene: 8. The CDR3 nucleotides are TGTGCCAGCAGCTTGGGACTAGCCGGGGCGGCCCAGTACTTC. The encoded protein is CASSLGLAGAAQYF.

The chain carries TRBV14 and TRBJ2-7, with 9 bases lining up with TRBD2. V dropped 1 base and J dropped 3; count of bases not matched to a gene: 13. This CDR3 contains 18 residues. Per germline, CDR1 SGHDN and CDR2 FVKESK. CDR3 nucleotides: TGTGCCAGCAGCCAAGGGGCCCTAAGCGGGAGGCCTTACTACGAGCAGTACTTC. This sequence encodes CASSQGALSGRPYYEQYF.

This rearrangement joins TRBV19 to TRBJ1-5; 8 bases line up with TRBD1. The CDR3 contains 14 residues. J was trimmed by 7 bases and V by 7 bases; bases with no gene match: 9. Per the germline V gene, CDR1 is LNHDA and CDR2 is SQIVND (reference sequence). The CDR3 DNA reads TGTGCCAGTACCGAGGACAGGGTAGGCCAGCCCCAGCATTTT. Its translation: CASTEDRVGQPQHF. Full variable domain (outside the CDR3, taken from reference TRBV19 and TRBJ1-5): DGGITQSPKYLFRKEGQNVTLSCEQNLNHDAMYWYRQDPGQGLRLIYYSQIVNDFQKGDIAEGYSVSREKKESFPLTVTSAQKNPTAFYLCASTEDRVGQPQHFGDGTRLSIL.

This clonotype was detected only a few times. The chain links TRBV28 to TRBJ2-3, with 7 positions matching TRBD1. CDR3 length: 14 amino acids. Germline trimming cut 5 bases from V and 4 bases from J; bases unmatched to any gene: 6. CDR1 and CDR2 (germline): MDHEN, SYDVKM. The CDR3: CASSSRGLADTQYF. CDR3 nucleotides: TGTGCCAGCAGTAGTAGGGGGCTGGCAGATACGCAGTATTTT.

This clonotype came up many times. The chain is built from TRBV7-9 and TRBJ2-7; 12 nucleotides align to TRBD1. The CDR3 runs to 15 residues. The germline CDR1 and CDR2 sequences are SEHNR and FQNEAQ (reference sequence). V shed 6 bases, J shed 8 bases, and the junction held 11 bases outside the gene matches. CDR3 in DNA: TGTGCCAGCAGTTTTACCGGGACAGGGGGCATTCAGCAGTACTTC. As protein: CASSFTGTGGIQQYF.

The V call is TRBV12-3 or TRBV12-4, the J call TRBJ2-4; 8 nucleotides match TRBD1. This CDR3 region has 17 residues. V lost 1 base, J lost 7 bases, and 12 bases stayed unmatched. CDR3 in amino acids: CASSLDGARTGRNIQYF. The CDR3 region has the DNA TGTGCCAGCAGTTTAGATGGGGCGCGGACAGGGAGGAACATTCAGTACTTC.

This clonotype was seen only a few times. The rearrangement uses TRBV27 and TRBJ2-7; 7 bases agree with TRBD1. The CDR3 consists of 14 residues. Trimming at V came to 8 bases and at J to 2 bases, leaving 9 bases not matched to a gene. Germline CDR1 is MNHEY and CDR2 is SMNVEV (reference sequence). CDR3 in amino acids: CASRIIGTAYEQYF. In DNA, the CDR3 is TGTGCCAGCCGGATAATCGGGACAGCCTACGAGCAGTACTTC.

The chain joins TRBV6-2 or TRBV6-3 to TRBJ2-2, with D hard to call. The germline V gene has CDR1 MNHEY and CDR2 SVGEGT. V was cut by 7 bases and J by 2 bases, with 11 bases left in between. This CDR3 comprises 14 residues. CDR3 amino acids: CASIRTTNTGELFF. CDR3 in DNA: TGTGCCAGCATCCGGACGACTAACACCGGGGAGCTGTTTTTT.

The V gene is TRBV28, the J gene TRBJ1-4; D not resolved. Trimming pared 6 bases from V and 0 bases from J, leaving 11 bases between. From germline, CDR1 is MDHEN and CDR2 SYDVKM. The CDR3 has 15 amino acids. This CDR3 is CASRGSATTNEKLFF. In DNA form, the CDR3 reads TGTGCCAGCAGGGGGTCAGCTACAACTAATGAAAAACTGTTTTTT.

This clonotype has a count of ten or more. The V call is TRBV7-6, the J call TRBJ1-4; TRBD1 is a possible D gene (5 bases). The CDR3 is 13 amino acids. Germline V gene data show CDR1 as SGHVS and CDR2 as FNYEAQ. V was trimmed by 8 bases and J by 4 bases, leaving 11 bases between them. This CDR3 is CASGTGDNEKLFF. CDR3 in DNA: TGTGCCAGCGGGACCGGGGATAATGAAAAACTGTTTTTT.

This clonotype was found many times. The chain has TRBV28 and TRBJ2-7; D is undetermined. From germline, CDR1 is MDHEN and CDR2 SYDVKM. The CDR3 totals 14 residues. V dropped 11 bases and J dropped 2 bases, with 19 bases sitting between them. Here the CDR3 reads CACSGPDRTYEQYF. In DNA form, the CDR3 reads TGTGCCTGCTCAGGACCCGACCGAACCTACGAGCAGTACTTC.

This chain links TRBV2 with TRBJ2-1; 10 nucleotides agree with TRBD2. There are 15 residues in the CDR3. Germline-derived CDR1 and CDR2 are SNHLY and FYNNEI. V shed 6 bases, J shed 0 bases, and the junction held 2 bases outside the gene matches. CDR3 in amino acids: CASRASGGSYNEQFF. The CDR3 DNA reads as TGTGCCAGCAGAGCTAGCGGGGGCTCCTACAATGAGCAGTTCTTC.